What follows is one TCR beta chain and its context. This CDR3 is built from 14 residues. V was shortened by 3 bases and J by 0 bases, with 7 bases between the two germline ends. Germline V lookup: CDR1 KGHSH, CDR2 LQKENI. As processed by the authors: Amplified reference gene primers provided the basis for estimating nucleated cell counts. Sequencing used immunoSEQ multiplex PCR; TCRdb keeps in-frame clones, though not all of them. V and J calls and clone size are those listed in that table; D and trimming were worked out from the DNA. There are some 200,000 clones in the sample; about 90% occur only once, and about 0.72% lies in the top ten. The entry originates in a study of blood T cell repertoires in COVID-19. About the research overall: The United States, Italy and Spain provided the acute and convalescent COVID-19 samples.

This chain joins TRBV18 and TRBJ2-3; D unclear. This receptor was obtained from a woman in her sixties or seventies with acute or convalescent COVID-19. Sequencing input: peripheral blood. The CDR3 nucleotides read TGTGCCAGCTCACCGATCTATAGCACAGATACGCAGTATTTT. Amino acids: CASSPIYSTDTQYF.